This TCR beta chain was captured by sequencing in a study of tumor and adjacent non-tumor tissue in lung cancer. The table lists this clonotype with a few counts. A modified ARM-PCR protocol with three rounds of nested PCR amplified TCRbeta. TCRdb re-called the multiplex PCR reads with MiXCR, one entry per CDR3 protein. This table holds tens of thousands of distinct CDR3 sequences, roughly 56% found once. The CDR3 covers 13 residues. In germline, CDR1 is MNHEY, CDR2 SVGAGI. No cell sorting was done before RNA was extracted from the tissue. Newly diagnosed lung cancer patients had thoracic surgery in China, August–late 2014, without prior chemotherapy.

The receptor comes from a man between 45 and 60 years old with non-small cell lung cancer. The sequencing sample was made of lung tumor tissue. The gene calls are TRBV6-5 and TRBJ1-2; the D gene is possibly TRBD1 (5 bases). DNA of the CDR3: TGTGGTAGCAGTCAAATATCCGGGACGTCTCACACCTTC. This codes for CGSSQISGTSHTF.